A selection of T cell receptor beta chains follows, all from one sample in a study of cytomegalovirus exposure and HLA in healthy donors. Sequencing used immunoSEQ multiplex PCR; TCRdb keeps in-frame clones, though not all of them. The repertoire holds 85,000 to 100,000 clones, with 50% to 80% as singletons. Sequencing input: PBMCs. The receptors shown here come from a man aged 60 to 69 in good health and CMV-seronegative. The conserved cysteine and the conserved F or W are not part of the CDR3 here.

J,V,CDR3
TRBJ2-3,TRBV7-9,ASSFLLAGATDTQY
TRBJ2-5,TRBV18,ASSLITGDQETQY
TRBJ2-1,TRBV7-9,AGIDSGLALNEQF
TRBJ1-2,TRBV14,ASSQGTGYGYT
TRBJ2-5,TRBV11-2,ASSFSGAFQETQY
TRBJ2-7,TRBV5-5,ASSLVGTGGHRPYEQY
TRBJ1-4,TRBV5-4,ASSVGTGLSTNEKLF
TRBJ2-5,TRBV6-5,ASSYRGLAGAETQY
TRBJ2-2,TRBV2,ASRPRGSTNTGELF
TRBJ2-1,TRBV29-1,SVGGLVPPTEQF
TRBJ2-1,TRBV7-8,ASSLFGTSGSYNEQF
TRBJ2-5,TRBV19,ASSRTGTGKETQY
TRBJ2-6,TRBV19,ASSITGVGANVLT
TRBJ1-2,TRBV19,ASSISRASTAANYGYT
TRBJ1-5,TRBV2,ASRNRQGWDQPQH
TRBJ1-5,TRBV9,ASSGTGGGQPQH
TRBJ2-7,TRBV29-1,SVGAGEADEQY
TRBJ1-5,TRBV7-9,ASSLVRGAGDSNQPQH
TRBJ2-7,TRBV9,ASSVRSTSSYEQY
TRBJ2-5,TRBV28,ASRLGLAGGQETQY
TRBJ2-1,TRBV5-6,ASSYGTSGGWNEQF
TRBJ2-1,TRBV10-1,ASSDTLAGEDEQF
TRBJ2-1,TRBV9,ASSPGVKSDNEQF
TRBJ1-1,TRBV7-9,ASSSEGPLMNTEAF
TRBJ2-2,TRBV7-9,ASSLAVSASTGELF
TRBJ2-5,TRBV2,ASTLAGVETQY
TRBJ1-2,TRBV5-1,ATSPGGGINYGYT
TRBJ2-2,TRBV18,ASFLTSNTGELF
TRBJ1-4,TRBV23-1,ASSQSFQGWLCEKLF
TRBJ2-7,TRBV6-1,ASSVRTGIAYEQY
TRBJ1-5,TRBV2,ASKRDNNQPQH
TRBJ1-2,TRBV6-5,ASSKRYEPNYGYT
TRBJ2-1,TRBV6-6,ATRAPIDVDEQF